A selection of T cell receptor beta chains follows, all from one sample in a study of blood T cell repertoires in COVID-19. Profiling relied on immunoSEQ multiplex PCR, and the TCRdb table lists in-frame clones only, not all of them. This table holds around 200,000 clones, 86% found once. Material for sequencing was PBMCs or T cells enriched from blood (not recorded which). Receptors were obtained from a man aged 35 to 55 with acute COVID-19. Each CDR3 is given with its conserved first and last residue. The D gene is left open where the match is weak. Clone sizes are given selectively: once, few, many, or a class where the clone is expanded.

CDR3nt: TGTGCCAGCAGGGGGACAGGGCGGGCTGGTGGCTACACCTTC
CDR3aa: CASRGTGRAGGYTF
j_gene: TRBJ1-2
d_gene: TRBD1
v_gene: TRBV6-4
abundance: NA

CDR3nt: TGTGCCAGCAGCGGAGAGGGACAGCCGAACACCGGGGAGCTGTTTTTT
CDR3aa: CASSGEGQPNTGELFF
j_gene: TRBJ2-2
d_gene: TRBD1
v_gene: TRBV9
abundance: NA

CDR3nt: TGTGCCAGTAGTATTACCGCGGACAGGGGTTACGAGCAGTACTTC
CDR3aa: CASSITADRGYEQYF
j_gene: TRBJ2-7
d_gene: TRBD1
v_gene: TRBV19
abundance: NA

CDR3nt: TGTGCCAGCCTTGGGCGGGCAGGGGGCGAAAAACTGTTTTTT
CDR3aa: CASLGRAGGEKLFF
j_gene: TRBJ1-4
d_gene: TRBD1
v_gene: TRBV6-5
abundance: NA

CDR3nt: TGTGCCAGCAGTGATCTGGCCGGGACAGAGACCTACGAGCAGTACTTC
CDR3aa: CASSDLAGTETYEQYF
j_gene: TRBJ2-7
d_gene: TRBD1
v_gene: TRBV6-1
abundance: NA

CDR3nt: TGTGCCAGCAGTAAACGAACTCGACCAGGACAGCTCTCTGCAACTAATGAAAAACTGTTTTTT
CDR3aa: CASSKRTRPGQLSATNEKLFF
j_gene: TRBJ1-4
d_gene: NA
v_gene: TRBV9
abundance: NA

CDR3nt: TGTGCCAGCAGCCCTAGGGGGCAGTTCTTC
CDR3aa: CASSPRGQFF
j_gene: TRBJ2-1
d_gene: NA
v_gene: TRBV7-8
abundance: NA

CDR3nt: TGTGCCAGCAGTTTATCCCCACAGATGAACACTGAAGCTTTCTTT
CDR3aa: CASSLSPQMNTEAFF
j_gene: TRBJ1-1
d_gene: NA
v_gene: TRBV27
abundance: NA

CDR3nt: TGTGCCAGCAGTTTTTCAGGGACAGCCGAGCAGTACTTC
CDR3aa: CASSFSGTAEQYF
j_gene: TRBJ2-7
d_gene: TRBD1
v_gene: TRBV27
abundance: NA

CDR3nt: TGTGCCAGCAGTCCCACACTCTTTCGGACAGGGAAAGAGACCCAGTACTTC
CDR3aa: CASSPTLFRTGKETQYF
j_gene: TRBJ2-5
d_gene: TRBD1
v_gene: TRBV2
abundance: NA

CDR3nt: TGCGCCAGCAGCCACCCCGAGGCGGGGCCTTTCTACGAGCAGTACTTC
CDR3aa: CASSHPEAGPFYEQYF
j_gene: TRBJ2-7
d_gene: NA
v_gene: TRBV4-1
abundance: NA

CDR3nt: TGTGCCAGCAGCTCCCCCAGGGGGCTTGGAGCTTTCTTT
CDR3aa: CASSSPRGLGAFF
j_gene: TRBJ1-1
d_gene: TRBD1
v_gene: TRBV11-2
abundance: NA

CDR3nt: TGCAGCGTTGAGCGGCGGGGCGGCTACACCTTC
CDR3aa: CSVERRGGYTF
j_gene: TRBJ1-2
d_gene: NA
v_gene: TRBV29-1
abundance: once

CDR3nt: TGTGCCAGCAGCTTAGGCTATGGGTCCGTCGGCAGGGCAACCTACGAGCAGTACTTC
CDR3aa: CASSLGYGSVGRATYEQYF
j_gene: TRBJ2-7
d_gene: NA
v_gene: TRBV13
abundance: NA

CDR3nt: TGTGCCACTCAACGGAGCTCCTATAATTCACCCCTCCACTTT
CDR3aa: CATQRSSYNSPLHF
j_gene: TRBJ1-6
d_gene: NA
v_gene: TRBV10-3
abundance: NA

CDR3nt: TGTGCCATCAGTGAGCCGGGGTCCTACGAGCAGTACTTC
CDR3aa: CAISEPGSYEQYF
j_gene: TRBJ2-7
d_gene: NA
v_gene: TRBV10-3
abundance: few

CDR3nt: TGTGCCAGCAGCTTAGCGAGGGAGCAGTTCTTC
CDR3aa: CASSLAREQFF
j_gene: TRBJ2-1
d_gene: NA
v_gene: TRBV11-2
abundance: NA

CDR3nt: TGTGCCAGCAGCGCCCAGGGGGCCAACTATGGCTACACCTTC
CDR3aa: CASSAQGANYGYTF
j_gene: TRBJ1-2
d_gene: TRBD1
v_gene: TRBV9
abundance: many

CDR3nt: TGTGCCAGCAGTTTAGGTATCAGGGGCGGAGAGACCCAGTACTTC
CDR3aa: CASSLGIRGGETQYF
j_gene: TRBJ2-5
d_gene: NA
v_gene: TRBV27
abundance: NA

CDR3nt: TGTGCCAGCAGTATTACAGGGGTTGGGACTGAAGCTTTCTTT
CDR3aa: CASSITGVGTEAFF
j_gene: TRBJ1-1
d_gene: TRBD1
v_gene: TRBV6-5
abundance: NA

CDR3nt: TGCGCCAGCAGCTTGACTAGCGGGGGCCAGGGGTATGAGCAGTTCTTC
CDR3aa: CASSLTSGGQGYEQFF
j_gene: TRBJ2-1
d_gene: TRBD2
v_gene: TRBV10-2
abundance: NA

CDR3nt: TGTGCCAGCAGTGACCGGGACAGCGGGGAGCTGTTTTTT
CDR3aa: CASSDRDSGELFF
j_gene: TRBJ2-2
d_gene: TRBD1
v_gene: TRBV6-4
abundance: NA

CDR3nt: TGTGCCTGGACAGGGAAAATGAACACTGAAGCTTTCTTT
CDR3aa: CAWTGKMNTEAFF
j_gene: TRBJ1-1
d_gene: NA
v_gene: TRBV30
abundance: NA

CDR3nt: TGTGCCAGCACCAAAACAGGGTTAAACGCAGATACGCAGTATTTT
CDR3aa: CASTKTGLNADTQYF
j_gene: TRBJ2-3
d_gene: NA
v_gene: TRBV9
abundance: NA

CDR3nt: TGTGCCACCAGAGGACAGTCGGGGACGGGCGCTGAAGCTTTCTTT
CDR3aa: CATRGQSGTGAEAFF
j_gene: TRBJ1-1
d_gene: NA
v_gene: TRBV24-1
abundance: NA

CDR3nt: TGTGCCAGCTCACCACCGGCAGGTACGGGAGAGCAGTACTTC
CDR3aa: CASSPPAGTGEQYF
j_gene: TRBJ2-7
d_gene: NA
v_gene: TRBV18
abundance: NA

CDR3nt: TGTGCCAGCAGACCGGGACAGGGGGGAGAGACCCAGTACTTC
CDR3aa: CASRPGQGGETQYF
j_gene: TRBJ2-5
d_gene: TRBD1
v_gene: TRBV28
abundance: NA

CDR3nt: TGCGCCAGCAGTCAAACTGGTAGCTCCTACAATGAGCAGTTCTTC
CDR3aa: CASSQTGSSYNEQFF
j_gene: TRBJ2-1
d_gene: NA
v_gene: TRBV23-1
abundance: NA

CDR3nt: TGTGCCAGCAGTTTCAGCGCCGGGACAGTGGGGGATGCTCATGGCTACACCTTC
CDR3aa: CASSFSAGTVGDAHGYTF
j_gene: TRBJ1-2
d_gene: TRBD1
v_gene: TRBV27
abundance: NA

CDR3nt: TGTGCCAGCAGTAAAACAGTAAGCTCCTACAATGAGCAGTTCTTC
CDR3aa: CASSKTVSSYNEQFF
j_gene: TRBJ2-1
d_gene: NA
v_gene: TRBV6-2/TRBV6-3
abundance: NA

CDR3nt: TGTGCCAGCAGACCCGACTTGCGAGAGACCCAGTACTTC
CDR3aa: CASRPDLRETQYF
j_gene: TRBJ2-5
d_gene: NA
v_gene: TRBV7-9
abundance: NA

CDR3nt: TGCGCCAGCAGCTTGGAGGGGGCAGAGGGGACCGGGGAGCTGTTTTTT
CDR3aa: CASSLEGAEGTGELFF
j_gene: TRBJ2-2
d_gene: TRBD1
v_gene: TRBV5-1
abundance: NA

CDR3nt: TGTGCCATCAGCCTACGGGCCCAGCATTTT
CDR3aa: CAISLRAQHF
j_gene: TRBJ1-5
d_gene: NA
v_gene: TRBV10-3
abundance: NA

CDR3nt: TGTGCCAGCAGCTTCGAGCCGGGACAGGGGGGCAATGAGCAGTTCTTC
CDR3aa: CASSFEPGQGGNEQFF
j_gene: TRBJ2-1
d_gene: TRBD1
v_gene: TRBV7-3
abundance: NA

CDR3nt: TGCAGCGTTCGTACGGACATTCAGTACTTC
CDR3aa: CSVRTDIQYF
j_gene: TRBJ2-4
d_gene: NA
v_gene: TRBV29-1
abundance: NA

CDR3nt: TGTGCCAGTAGTGCCTCCTCCGGGGGTCTGGACGGGGCCAACGTCCTGACTTTC
CDR3aa: CASSASSGGLDGANVLTF
j_gene: TRBJ2-6
d_gene: NA
v_gene: TRBV19
abundance: once

CDR3nt: TGTGCCAGCAGTGGAGGCAGGGAGGATGAGCAGTTCTTC
CDR3aa: CASSGGREDEQFF
j_gene: TRBJ2-1
d_gene: NA
v_gene: TRBV3-1/TRBV3-2
abundance: NA

CDR3nt: TGCGCCAGCAGTCGAAGTCAAACTAGACAGGGGGAATATGGCTACACCTTC
CDR3aa: CASSRSQTRQGEYGYTF
j_gene: TRBJ1-2
d_gene: TRBD1
v_gene: TRBV4-1
abundance: NA

CDR3nt: TGTGCCAGCCTCTTAGGGGAGGGCGTAGGGACCCAGTACTTC
CDR3aa: CASLLGEGVGTQYF
j_gene: TRBJ2-5
d_gene: TRBD2
v_gene: TRBV2
abundance: few

CDR3nt: TGTGCCAGCAACCCCCTCGGGGGAGACGAGCAGTACTTC
CDR3aa: CASNPLGGDEQYF
j_gene: TRBJ2-7
d_gene: NA
v_gene: TRBV6-5
abundance: NA

CDR3nt: TGTGCCAGCAGCTCTCGTCGGGACTACTCCTACGAGCAGTACTTC
CDR3aa: CASSSRRDYSYEQYF
j_gene: TRBJ2-7
d_gene: TRBD2
v_gene: TRBV28
abundance: NA

CDR3nt: TGTGCCAGCATCCCGGACTACTCCTCGGAGACCCAGTACTTC
CDR3aa: CASIPDYSSETQYF
j_gene: TRBJ2-5
d_gene: NA
v_gene: TRBV3-1/TRBV3-2
abundance: NA

CDR3nt: TGTGCCAGTACCGTCCCGGGACAGGGGGCGGATTGGGACACTGAAGCTTTCTTT
CDR3aa: CASTVPGQGADWDTEAFF
j_gene: TRBJ1-1
d_gene: TRBD1
v_gene: TRBV19
abundance: few

CDR3nt: TGTGCCAGCAGCCAAGGGGCGGGAACTGGGGCCAACGTCCTGACTTTC
CDR3aa: CASSQGAGTGANVLTF
j_gene: TRBJ2-6
d_gene: NA
v_gene: TRBV3-1/TRBV3-2
abundance: NA

CDR3nt: TGTGCCAGCCAGGAGCCGACAGGGCAATACGAGCAGTACTTC
CDR3aa: CASQEPTGQYEQYF
j_gene: TRBJ2-7
d_gene: TRBD1
v_gene: TRBV18
abundance: NA

CDR3nt: TGTGCCAGCAGTTTCGGAGATCTCGTCACTGAAGCTTTCTTT
CDR3aa: CASSFGDLVTEAFF
j_gene: TRBJ1-1
d_gene: NA
v_gene: TRBV27
abundance: NA

CDR3nt: TGCGCCAGCAGCGGGGGACAGGGAACCTACGAGCAGTACTTC
CDR3aa: CASSGGQGTYEQYF
j_gene: TRBJ2-7
d_gene: TRBD1
v_gene: TRBV5-1
abundance: NA

CDR3nt: TGTGCCAGCTCACTATCCCGTGGGGGAGGCACTGAAGCTTTCTTT
CDR3aa: CASSLSRGGGTEAFF
j_gene: TRBJ1-1
d_gene: NA
v_gene: TRBV18
abundance: NA

CDR3nt: TGTGCCAGCAGCCAAAGCGGGTTGTACACCGGGGAGCTGTTTTTT
CDR3aa: CASSQSGLYTGELFF
j_gene: TRBJ2-2
d_gene: NA
v_gene: TRBV3-1/TRBV3-2
abundance: NA

CDR3nt: TGCAGCGAGAGCAGGGGGCCGGAGACCCAGTACTTC
CDR3aa: CSESRGPETQYF
j_gene: TRBJ2-5
d_gene: TRBD1
v_gene: TRBV29-1
abundance: NA

CDR3nt: TGTGCCAGCAGATTGACAGGGGGCACTGGAAACACCATATATTTT
CDR3aa: CASRLTGGTGNTIYF
j_gene: TRBJ1-3
d_gene: TRBD1
v_gene: TRBV28
abundance: NA

CDR3nt: TGTGCCAGCAGGTTAGCGGGGGAGAGCAATCAGCCCCAGCATTTT
CDR3aa: CASRLAGESNQPQHF
j_gene: TRBJ1-5
d_gene: NA
v_gene: TRBV27
abundance: NA

CDR3nt: TGTGCCAGCAGTTTTGTGGCCAGCTCCTACGAGCAGTACTTC
CDR3aa: CASSFVASSYEQYF
j_gene: TRBJ2-7
d_gene: NA
v_gene: TRBV28
abundance: NA

CDR3nt: TGTGCCAGCAGCCCGACTGTGGACTATGGCTACACCTTC
CDR3aa: CASSPTVDYGYTF
j_gene: TRBJ1-2
d_gene: NA
v_gene: TRBV9
abundance: NA

CDR3nt: TGTGCCAGCAGTTTAAAGCCCTCTGGAAACACCATATATTTT
CDR3aa: CASSLKPSGNTIYF
j_gene: TRBJ1-3
d_gene: NA
v_gene: TRBV27
abundance: once

CDR3nt: TGTGCCACCAGTGATTCGACAGGGAAGTACGGGACCCAGTACTTC
CDR3aa: CATSDSTGKYGTQYF
j_gene: TRBJ2-5
d_gene: TRBD1
v_gene: TRBV24-1
abundance: NA

CDR3nt: TGTGCCAGCAGCCCCGGTGGTAGCGGGAGGGGCGAGACCCAGTACTTC
CDR3aa: CASSPGGSGRGETQYF
j_gene: TRBJ2-5
d_gene: TRBD2
v_gene: TRBV14
abundance: NA

CDR3nt: TGTGCCAGTAGTATAGGGCAGACGAGGGTTGACACCGGGGAGCTGTTTTTT
CDR3aa: CASSIGQTRVDTGELFF
j_gene: TRBJ2-2
d_gene: NA
v_gene: TRBV19
abundance: once

CDR3nt: TGTGCCAGCACTCGGTGGGGGGGCCCCGGGGAGCTGTTTTTT
CDR3aa: CASTRWGGPGELFF
j_gene: TRBJ2-2
d_gene: NA
v_gene: TRBV7-2
abundance: NA